This entry concerns a single T cell receptor beta chain. This record comes from a study of T cells after posttransplantation cyclophosphamide. Treatment was busulfan-fludarabine conditioning, a marrow graft, and cyclophosphamide on days +3 and +4. TCRdb's table, derived via immunoSEQ multiplex PCR, lists solely in-frame clones and lacks some. This sample yields tens of thousands of clones, of which just under 80% are seen a single time; 6.5% to 9.5% belongs to the top ten. This CDR3 contains 15 residues. V was shortened by 0 bases and J by 5 bases, with 15 bases between the two germline ends. Germline V gives CDR1 SGDLS, CDR2 YYNGEE.

This specimen was CD4+ T cells sorted from blood, taken approximately 2,000 days after a stem cell transplant with posttransplant cyclophosphamide. The chain combines TRBV9 with TRBJ2-7; D is undetermined. The TCR was taken from a female patient in her thirties or forties who received an allogeneic stem cell transplant from a related donor, was CMV-positive, and had no GVHD. Some of the T cells might come from the graft donor. The CDR3 coding sequence is TGTGCCAGCAGCGTAGAATCAGGCCGTTTACACGAGCAGTACTTC. It is translated as CASSVESGRLHEQYF.